The next 21 T cell receptor beta chains were all read from a single sample in a study of blood T cell repertoires in COVID-19. TCRdb's copy holds only in-frame clones and misses some; the assay was immunoSEQ multiplex PCR. The sample yields about 160,000 clones, around four fifths seen once. The sample consisted of PBMCs or T cells enriched from blood (not recorded which). The origin of the receptors is a man aged 50 to 60 who had recovered from COVID-19.

V and J are TRBV3-1 (or the pseudogene TRBV3-2) and TRBJ2-7; TRBD2 matches 7 bases. The CDR3 runs to 16 residues. V gave up 0 bases and J gave up 6 bases; unmatched junction bases: 11. CDR1 LGHDT and CDR2 YNNKEL come from the germline V gene (reference sequence). CDR3 coding DNA: TGTGCCAGCAGCCAAGACAGGACACTACTAGCGTTCGAGCAGTACTTC. Amino acid sequence: CASSQDRTLLAFEQYF.

The gene calls are TRBV6-5 and TRBJ1-1; perhaps TRBD1 as D (5 bases). CDR3 length: 12 amino acids. Looked up from germline, CDR1 is MNHEY and CDR2 is SVGAGI. The V and J ends lost 9 bases and 0 bases respectively, with 8 bases between them. The CDR3 reads CASSRVNTEAFF. CDR3 sequence (DNA): TGTGCCAGTTCCAGGGTGAACACTGAAGCTTTCTTT.

This clone is medium-sized by share. The chain couples TRBV7-9 to TRBJ1-1; D perhaps matches TRBD1 (6 bases). Trimming stripped 3 bases from V and 5 bases from J, with 13 bases between. The CDR3 contains 14 residues. Germline V gene lookup returns CDR1 SEHNR and CDR2 FQNEAQ (reference sequence). The chain's CDR3 is CASSFEGVGTEAFF. Here the CDR3 DNA reads TGTGCCAGCAGCTTTGAGGGGGTGGGTACTGAAGCTTTCTTT.

This clone was recorded only once. The chain links TRBV7-2 to TRBJ2-5, with 9 bases lining up with TRBD1. Losses at the gene ends were 6 bases for V and 4 bases for J; bases not matched to a gene: 9. The CDR3 runs 15 residues. Germline CDR1 and CDR2: SGHTA and FQGNSA. CDR3 DNA sequence: TGTGCCAGCAGTTGGAGGACAGGGGAGGGAGAGACCCAGTACTTC. It is translated as CASSWRTGEGETQYF.

The rearrangement joins TRBV5-8 to TRBJ1-1, with D perhaps TRBD1 (6 bases). Germline V gene lookup returns CDR1 SGHTS and CDR2 YDEGEE. V lost 5 bases, J lost 1 base, and 9 bases lay in between. The CDR3 sequence is 13 residues long. The CDR3 DNA reads TGTGCCAGCAGGGAGGACAGGAACACTGAAGCTTTCTTT. It is translated as CASREDRNTEAFF.

J is TRBJ2-7 and V is TRBV5-6; perhaps TRBD2 as D (6 bases). V gave up 0 bases and J gave up 5 bases, with 12 bases separating them. The CDR3 spans 14 residues. Germline-derived CDR1 and CDR2 are SGHDT and YYEEEE. This chain's CDR3 is CASSLVGGGDEQYF. The CDR3 DNA reads as TGTGCCAGCAGCTTGGTCGGCGGAGGGGACGAGCAGTACTTC.

The chain employs TRBV3-1 (or the pseudogene TRBV3-2) and TRBJ1-3, with D possibly being TRBD1 (6 bases). Trimming pared 3 bases from V and 8 bases from J, leaving 14 bases between. The CDR3 has 14 amino acids. Germline loops: CDR1 LGHDT, CDR2 YNNKEL (reference sequence). CDR3 sequence (DNA): TGTGCCAGCAGCCAGAGGGGGACGACGGACACCATATATTTT. Its protein is CASSQRGTTDTIYF.

The chain is built from TRBV19 and TRBJ2-2, with 9 bases matching TRBD1. The length of the CDR3 is 13 residues. V dropped 6 bases and J dropped 6; count of bases not matched to a gene: 2. Germline V CDR1 and CDR2: LNHDA, SQIVND (reference sequence). This chain's CDR3 is CASSNRGPGELFF. In nucleotides, the CDR3 is TGTGCCAGTAGCAACAGGGGGCCCGGGGAGCTGTTTTTT.

Only one count was recorded for this clone. DNA of the CDR3: TGTGCCAGCAGTTCAGGGTACACTGAAGCTTTCTTT. Its protein is CASSSGYTEAFF. The chain is built from TRBV12-3 or TRBV12-4 and TRBJ1-1; possibly TRBD1 for D (5 bases). This CDR3 region has 12 residues. With 4 bases removed from V and 3 bases from J, the gap between germline ends came to 6 bases.

The chain has TRBV7-3 and TRBJ1-1; D is undetermined. Germline V lookup: CDR1 SGHTA, CDR2 FQGTGA. This CDR3 spans 13 amino acids. V shed 0 bases and J shed 0 bases, with 2 bases lying between them. The CDR3 DNA is TGTGCCAGCAGCTTAACTATGAACACTGAAGCTTTCTTT. Protein product: CASSLTMNTEAFF.

The rearrangement uses TRBV4-2 and TRBJ2-5, with TRBD1 identical over 8 bases. The germline gives CDR1 LGHNA, CDR2 YNFKEQ. Trimming at V came to 0 bases and at J to 4 bases, leaving 4 bases not matched to a gene. The CDR3 sequence is 15 residues long. The CDR3 loop reads CASSQDPDRGETQYF. In nucleotides, the CDR3 is TGTGCCAGCAGCCAAGATCCCGACAGGGGAGAGACCCAGTACTTC.

The genes are TRBV5-1 and TRBJ1-2; possible D gene TRBD1, 5 bases. In germline, CDR1 is SGHRS, CDR2 YFSETQ. This CDR3 comprises 13 residues. Deletions cut 0 bases from V and 8 bases from J, with 11 bases between. As DNA, the CDR3 is TGCGCCAGCAGCTTGGACCCAGGGTTGGGCTACACCTTC. It is translated as CASSLDPGLGYTF.

V is TRBV4-3 and J is TRBJ1-5; 9 bases line up with TRBD1. The junction had 4 bases not matched to a gene; V was cut back by 5 bases and J by 5 bases. The CDR3 is made up of 14 amino acids. In germline, CDR1 is LGHNA, CDR2 YSLEER. The CDR3 spells CASSKDRGYQPQHF. DNA for the CDR3: TGCGCCAGCAGCAAGGACAGGGGTTATCAGCCCCAGCATTTT.

This clone has a single count. The chain recombines TRBV14 with TRBJ1-4; 7 positions match TRBD1. The CDR3 length is 14 residues. Per the germline V gene, CDR1 is SGHDN and CDR2 is FVKESK. Trimming at V came to 1 base and at J to 10 bases, leaving 6 bases not matched to a gene. The CDR3 protein is CASSQAGQRGKLFF. Written as DNA, the CDR3 is TGTGCCAGCAGCCAAGCGGGACAGAGGGGAAAACTGTTTTTT. Together with reference TRBV14 and TRBJ1-4, the CDR3 gives the full variable domain: EAGVTQFPSHSVIEKGQTVTLRCDPISGHDNLYWYRRVMGKEIKFLLHFVKESKQDESGMPNNRFLAERTGGTYSTLKVQPAELEDSGVYFCASSQAGQRGKLFFGSGTQLSVL.

CDR3 region: CASSPMSGSDGYTF. The CDR3 region has the DNA TGTGCCAGCAGCCCCATGTCGGGGTCTGATGGCTACACCTTC. The J gene is TRBJ1-2, the V gene TRBV9; D not resolved. V dropped 4 bases and J dropped 6 bases, with 16 bases sitting between them. The CDR3 loop spans 14 amino acids. Germline CDR1 is SGDLS and CDR2 is YYNGEE.

The chain is built from TRBV7-2 and TRBJ1-3; D gene uncertain. Germline V gives CDR1 SGHTA, CDR2 FQGNSA. The CDR3 is 14 residues long. V was shortened by 1 base and J by 4 bases, with 8 bases between the two germline ends. The CDR3 loop reads CASSLDTRGNTIYF. The DNA of the CDR3 is TGTGCCAGCAGCTTAGACACAAGAGGAAACACCATATATTTT. Full variable domain (missing parts from reference TRBV7-2 and TRBJ1-3): GAGVSQSPSNKVTEKGKDVELRCDPISGHTALYWYRQSLGQGLEFLIYFQGNSAPDKSGLPSDRFSAERTGGSVSTLTIQRTQQEDSAVYLCASSLDTRGNTIYFGEGSWLTVV.

This clone was seen a handful of times. CDR3 amino acids: CASSLAQNNEKLFF. Here the CDR3 DNA reads TGTGCCAGCAGCTTAGCACAGAATAATGAAAAACTGTTTTTT. V gene TRBV7-9 combines with J gene TRBJ1-4; D is uncertain. Trimming removed 0 bases from V and 4 bases from J, with 6 bases in between. The germline V gene has CDR1 SEHNR and CDR2 FQNEAQ (reference sequence). CDR3 size: 14 residues.

Here the CDR3 reads CASLQDKANQPQHF. As DNA, the CDR3 is TGTGCCAGCCTCCAGGACAAGGCGAATCAGCCCCAGCATTTT. This chain uses TRBV2 with TRBJ1-5, with D perhaps TRBD1 (5 bases). The CDR3 is made up of 14 amino acids. Per the germline V gene, CDR1 is SNHLY and CDR2 is FYNNEI. Trimming pared 8 bases from V and 4 bases from J, leaving 15 bases between.

The chain uses TRBV6-5 and TRBJ1-5; no clear D gene. The germline V and J ends were trimmed by 0 bases and 0 bases, with 6 bases remaining between them. The CDR3 is 15 residues long. The germline gives CDR1 MNHEY, CDR2 SVGAGI. The DNA for the CDR3 is TGTGCCAGCAGTTACTCGTACAGTAGCAATCAGCCCCAGCATTTT. It is translated as CASSYSYSSNQPQHF.

V gene TRBV24-1 combines with J gene TRBJ2-2; D perhaps matches TRBD1 (6 bases). Germline-derived CDR1 and CDR2 are KGHDR and SFDVKD. V lost 4 bases and J lost 4, with 6 bases in between. The CDR3 has 13 amino acids. The CDR3 reads CATSEGGTGELFF. In DNA form, the CDR3 reads TGTGCCACCAGTGAAGGGGGCACCGGGGAGCTGTTTTTT.

CDR3 nucleotide sequence: TGTGCCAGCAGCTTGCGGGCTCCAGATACGCAGTATTTT. This encodes CASSLRAPDTQYF. The J gene is TRBJ2-3, the V gene TRBV7-9; TRBD2 is a possible D gene (5 bases). V lost 3 bases and J 4 bases, leaving 8 bases between the germline ends. The CDR3 is 13 residues long. The germline V gene has CDR1 SEHNR and CDR2 FQNEAQ (reference sequence).